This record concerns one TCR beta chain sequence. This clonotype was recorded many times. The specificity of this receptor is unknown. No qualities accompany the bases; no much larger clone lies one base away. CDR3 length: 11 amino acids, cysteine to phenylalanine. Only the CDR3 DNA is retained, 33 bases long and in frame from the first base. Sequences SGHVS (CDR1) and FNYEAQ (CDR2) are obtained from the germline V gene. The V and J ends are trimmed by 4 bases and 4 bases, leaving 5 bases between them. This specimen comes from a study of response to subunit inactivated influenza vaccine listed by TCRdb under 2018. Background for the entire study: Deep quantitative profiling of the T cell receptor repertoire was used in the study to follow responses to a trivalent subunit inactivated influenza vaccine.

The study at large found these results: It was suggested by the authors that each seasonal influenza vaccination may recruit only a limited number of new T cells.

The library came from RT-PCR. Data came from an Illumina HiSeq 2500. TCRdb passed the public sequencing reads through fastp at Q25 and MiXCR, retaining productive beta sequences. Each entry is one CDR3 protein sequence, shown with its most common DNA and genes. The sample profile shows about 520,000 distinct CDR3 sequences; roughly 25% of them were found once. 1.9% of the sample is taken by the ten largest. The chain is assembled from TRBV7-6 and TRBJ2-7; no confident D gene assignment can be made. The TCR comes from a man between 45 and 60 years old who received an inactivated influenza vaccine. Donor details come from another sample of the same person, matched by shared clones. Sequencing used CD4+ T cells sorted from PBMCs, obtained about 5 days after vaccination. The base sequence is TGTGCCAGCAGCTCCCAGTACGAGCAGTACTTC. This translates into CASSSQYEQYF.